This passage covers 11 T cell receptor beta chains from one sample sequenced in a study of blood T cell repertoires in COVID-19 (dated by TCRdb to the early 2020s). Library generation was performed with the immunoSEQ multiplex PCR assay. The table comes from immuneACCESS by way of TCRdb, which keeps in-frame sequences with V and J called. Part of the clones is missing from these tables; in studies checked, under half for an unresolved V gene and the rest for unknown reasons. Recorded for this sample are a few hundred thousand clones; 85% of them occurred a single time. Of the sample, approximately 3.8% is held by the ten largest clones. Sequenced input: peripheral blood. These receptors were collected from a woman aged 50 to 65 with active or convalescent COVID-19.

This chain connects TRBV28 to TRBJ2-7, with D maybe TRBD1 (6 bases). Germline values: CDR1 MDHEN, CDR2 SYDVKM. Deletions cut 7 bases from V and 7 bases from J, with 20 bases between. The CDR3 extends over 14 amino acids. Here the CDR3 reads CASKPPGSTGEQYF. The CDR3 DNA sequence: TGTGCCAGCAAACCCCCGGGCAGCACAGGGGAGCAGTACTTC.

This chain uses TRBV6-5 with TRBJ2-1, with 7 bases identical to TRBD2. V was pared by 6 bases and J by 8 bases, with 13 bases of the junction left unmatched. CDR1 is MNHEY, CDR2 SVGAGI, per germline. The CDR3 extends over 15 amino acids. The CDR3 region has the DNA TGTGCCAGCAGCTACGTCGGCGGGAGCGTGGATGAGCAGTTCTTC. It yields the protein CASSYVGGSVDEQFF.

The chain links TRBV10-3 to TRBJ2-5; 10 nucleotides agree with TRBD1. Per the germline V gene, CDR1 is ENHRY and CDR2 is SYGVKD. The V gene end was trimmed by 7 bases and the J gene end by 5 bases; junction bases not matched to a gene: 4. The CDR3 is 13 amino acids. The CDR3 bases are TGTGCCATCAACCGGGACAGGGGCGAGACCCAGTACTTC. Its protein product is CAINRDRGETQYF.

The chain is built from TRBV11-1 and TRBJ2-1; 13 bases align to TRBD2. Looked up from germline, CDR1 is SGHAT and CDR2 is FQDESV (reference sequence). The V segment lost 4 bases and the J segment 7 bases; nucleotides outside the gene matches: 7. This CDR3 contains 16 residues. The CDR3 nucleotides read TGTGCCAGCAGCTCAGCGGGACTAGCGGGGCGAAATGAGCAGTTCTTC. Translation gives CASSSAGLAGRNEQFF.

This rearrangement joins TRBV6-6 to TRBJ2-3; no firm D call. This CDR3 has 13 amino acids. V lost 2 bases to trimming and J lost 6 bases, with 9 bases between them. Germline loops: CDR1 MNHNY, CDR2 SVGAGI (reference sequence). CDR3 DNA: TGTGCCAGCAGTTACGGTGACTTGGATACGCAGTATTTT. Its translation: CASSYGDLDTQYF.

The genes are TRBV9 and TRBJ2-5, with 14 bases matching TRBD2. From germline, CDR1 is SGDLS and CDR2 YYNGEE. V was pared by 4 bases and J by 4 bases, with 12 bases of the junction left unmatched. The CDR3 is 18 amino acids. The CDR3 bases are TGTGCCAGCAGCCCACAGACTAGCGGGAGGGCCTTAGGAGAGACCCAGTACTTC. This gives the protein CASSPQTSGRALGETQYF.

The chain combines TRBV5-6 with TRBJ1-3; TRBD1 is a possible D gene (5 bases). The germline gives CDR1 SGHDT, CDR2 YYEEEE. Trimming stripped 0 bases from V and 3 bases from J, with 10 bases between. The CDR3 sequence is 15 residues long. In DNA, the CDR3 is TGTGCCAGCAGCTTGGTGGCAGGGATTGGAAACACCATATATTTT. This translates into CASSLVAGIGNTIYF.

The rearrangement uses TRBV9 and TRBJ2-1; 9 bases are a match to TRBD2. The germline V gene encodes CDR1 SGDLS and CDR2 YYNGEE. The junction had 9 bases not matched to a gene; V was cut back by 4 bases and J by 4 bases. The CDR3 sequence is 16 residues long. CDR3 protein: CASSFTRTSDYNEQFF. The CDR3 DNA reads as TGTGCCAGCAGCTTTACCCGGACTAGCGATTACAATGAGCAGTTCTTC.

Comments on this clone: The same CDR3 is also encoded by other DNA sequences in this sample. This chain connects TRBV6-1 to TRBJ2-2; 14 positions match TRBD2. After removal of 4 bases from V and 5 bases from J, the junction contained 3 bases not matched to a gene. Germline CDR1 and CDR2: MNHNS and SASEGT. This CDR3 comprises 16 residues. CDR3 protein: CASSAGLAGVTGELFF. Written as DNA, the CDR3 is TGTGCCAGCAGTGCGGGACTAGCGGGAGTTACCGGGGAGCTGTTTTTT.

The rearrangement joins TRBV30 to TRBJ2-1; tentatively, D is TRBD2 (6 bases). Germline CDR1 reads GTSNPN; CDR2 reads SVGIG (reference sequence). The V end lost 5 bases, the J end lost 5 bases, and 19 bases lay between the germline ends. This CDR3 is 15 amino acids long. CDR3 sequence reads: CAWVRRAGTNNEQFF. CDR3 nucleotide sequence: TGTGCCTGGGTCCGCAGGGCGGGAACGAACAATGAGCAGTTCTTC.

The rearrangement joins TRBV3-1 (or the pseudogene TRBV3-2) to TRBJ2-4; TRBD2 might be the D (5 bases). The germline gives CDR1 LGHDT, CDR2 YNNKEL (reference sequence). The CDR3 contains 17 residues. V was shortened by 3 bases and J by 0 bases, with 15 bases between the two germline ends. The CDR3 spells CASSHARAGAAKNIQYF. The CDR3 DNA is TGTGCCAGCAGCCATGCCCGGGCGGGCGCAGCCAAAAACATTCAGTACTTC.